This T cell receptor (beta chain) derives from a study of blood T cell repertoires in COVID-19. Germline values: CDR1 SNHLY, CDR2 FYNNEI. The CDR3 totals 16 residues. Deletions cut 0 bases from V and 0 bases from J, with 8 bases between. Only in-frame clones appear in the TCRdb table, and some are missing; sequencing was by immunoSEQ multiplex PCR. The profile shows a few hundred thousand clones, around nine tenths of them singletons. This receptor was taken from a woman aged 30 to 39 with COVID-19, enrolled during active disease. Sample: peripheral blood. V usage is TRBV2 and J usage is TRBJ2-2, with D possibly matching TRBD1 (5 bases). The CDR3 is CASSEAGLANTGELFF. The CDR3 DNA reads TGTGCCAGCAGTGAAGCGGGGCTGGCGAACACCGGGGAGCTGTTTTTT.